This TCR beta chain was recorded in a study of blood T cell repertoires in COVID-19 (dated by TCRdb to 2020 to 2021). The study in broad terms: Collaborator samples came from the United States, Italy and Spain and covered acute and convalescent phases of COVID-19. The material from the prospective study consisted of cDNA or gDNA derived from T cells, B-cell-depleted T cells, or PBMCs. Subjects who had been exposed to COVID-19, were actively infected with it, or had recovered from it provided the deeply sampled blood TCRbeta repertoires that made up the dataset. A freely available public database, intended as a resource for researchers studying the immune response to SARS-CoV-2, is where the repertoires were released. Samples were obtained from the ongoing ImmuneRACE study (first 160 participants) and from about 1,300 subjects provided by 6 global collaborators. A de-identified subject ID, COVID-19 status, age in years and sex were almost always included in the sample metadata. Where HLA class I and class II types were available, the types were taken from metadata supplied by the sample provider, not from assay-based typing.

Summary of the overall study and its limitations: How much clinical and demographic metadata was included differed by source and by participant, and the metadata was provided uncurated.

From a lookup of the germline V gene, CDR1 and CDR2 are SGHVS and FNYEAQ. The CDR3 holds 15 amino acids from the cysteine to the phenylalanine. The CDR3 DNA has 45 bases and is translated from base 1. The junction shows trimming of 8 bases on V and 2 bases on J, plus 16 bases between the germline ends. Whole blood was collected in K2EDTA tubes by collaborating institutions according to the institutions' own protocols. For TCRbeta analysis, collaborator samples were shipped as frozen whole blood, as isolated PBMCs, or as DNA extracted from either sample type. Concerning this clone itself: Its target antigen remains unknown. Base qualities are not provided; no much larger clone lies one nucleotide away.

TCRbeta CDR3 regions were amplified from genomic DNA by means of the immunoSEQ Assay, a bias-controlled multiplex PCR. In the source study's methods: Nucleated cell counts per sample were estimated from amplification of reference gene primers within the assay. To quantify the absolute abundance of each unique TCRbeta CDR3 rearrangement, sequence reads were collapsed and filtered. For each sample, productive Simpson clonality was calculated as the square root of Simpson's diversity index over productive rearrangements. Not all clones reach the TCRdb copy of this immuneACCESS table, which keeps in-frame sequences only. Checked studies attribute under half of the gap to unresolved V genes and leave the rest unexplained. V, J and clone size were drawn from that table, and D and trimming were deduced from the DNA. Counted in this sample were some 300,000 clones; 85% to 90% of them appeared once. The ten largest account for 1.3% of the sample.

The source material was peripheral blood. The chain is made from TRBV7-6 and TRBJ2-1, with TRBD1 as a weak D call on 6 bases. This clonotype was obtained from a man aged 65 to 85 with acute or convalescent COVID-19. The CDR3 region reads CASLPARGPYNEQFF. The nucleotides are TGTGCCAGCCTGCCCGCCAGGGGCCCCTACAATGAGCAGTTCTTC.